Shown below are 19 T cell receptor beta chains from a single sample sequenced in a study of shared clonotypes between healthy human individuals. The repertoire was sequenced with immunoSEQ multiplex PCR; TCRdb's copy has only in-frame clones and lacks some. The sample contains some 1 million clones, about 77% of which appear only once. Sample: memory CD4+ T cells sorted from blood. The subset here: CD45RA-negative fraction. Every receptor here comes from a man younger than 35 in good health.

On this clone: Different DNA sequences within this sample yield the same CDR3. The gene calls are TRBV5-1 and TRBJ1-6, with D tentatively TRBD1 (5 bases). The CDR3 runs 14 residues. Germline CDR1 and CDR2: SGHRS and YFSETQ. Trimming stripped 0 bases from V and 10 bases from J, with 11 bases between. CDR3 DNA sequence: TGCGCCAGCAGCTTGGTCACAGGAGGGTCACCCCTCCACTTT. Its translation is CASSLVTGGSPLHF.

Concerning this clone: The DNA is left out, because the CDR3 cannot be placed on it with certainty; the CDR3 is given as TCRdb lists it. This chain connects TRBV30 to TRBJ2-5; no DNA check was done on the table's D call, TRBD2. CDR1 is GTSNPN, CDR2 SVGIG, per germline (reference sequence). The CDR3 has 13 residues if both end residues are counted. The CDR3 protein is CAWSVGGGAFGNF.

To note about this clone: A read error likely explains this, since a far larger clone differs by one base. The CDR3 DNA reads as TGTGCCAGCAGCTTTGAAGGGACTGAAGCTTTCTTT. This codes for CASSFEGTEAFF. The chain combines TRBV7-3 with TRBJ1-1; no firm D call. In germline, CDR1 is SGHTA, CDR2 FQGTGA. The V gene lost 3 bases and the J gene lost 5 bases, with 7 bases spanning the gap. This CDR3 has 12 amino acids.

The chain employs TRBV5-6 and TRBJ2-6; the D is unclear. Germline CDR1 is SGHDT and CDR2 is YYEEEE. This CDR3 has 15 residues. Deletions cut 5 bases from V and 2 bases from J, with 11 bases between. For the CDR3, the DNA is TGTGCCAGCAGAGAAGTGGGTACTGGGGCCAACGTCCTGACTTTC. It encodes CASREVGTGANVLTF.

V gene TRBV30 combines with J gene TRBJ2-3, with D perhaps being TRBD1 or TRBD2 (5 bases each). V dropped 4 bases and J dropped 4 bases, with 9 bases sitting between them. This CDR3 is built from 12 residues. The V gene's germline CDR1 is GTSNPN and CDR2 SVGIG (reference sequence). The CDR3 loop is CAWNGGSDTQYF. CDR3 DNA: TGTGCCTGGAATGGGGGTTCAGATACGCAGTATTTT. The full variable domain, rest sourced from reference TRBV30 and TRBJ2-3, is SQTIHQWPATLVQPVGSPLSLECTVEGTSNPNLYWYRQAAGRGLQLLFYSVGIGQISSEVPQNLSASRPQDRQFILSSKKLLLSDSGFYLCAWNGGSDTQYFGPGTRLTVL.

This clone was picked up one time. The rearrangement uses TRBV30 and TRBJ1-5, with D perhaps matching TRBD1 (6 bases). There are 15 residues in the CDR3. The germline gives CDR1 GTSNPN, CDR2 SVGIG (reference sequence). V was trimmed by 0 bases and J by 2 bases, leaving 11 bases between them. In DNA form, the CDR3 reads TGTGCCTGGAGTGTTTGGGGGGCTGGCAATCAGCCCCAGCATTTT. This codes for CAWSVWGAGNQPQHF.

V usage is TRBV2 and J usage is TRBJ2-5; 10 bases are a match to TRBD1. This CDR3 has 18 amino acids. The germline V gene has CDR1 SNHLY and CDR2 FYNNEI. Trimming cost V 5 bases and J 1 base; bases outside gene matches: 13. The DNA of the CDR3 is TGTGCCAGCAGTCCCCTTTCCCGACAGGGGGCGGCCCAAGAGACCCAGTACTTC. It specifies CASSPLSRQGAAQETQYF.

The rearrangement links TRBV7-6 to TRBJ1-6; 7 bases agree with TRBD1. Germline V gives CDR1 SGHVS, CDR2 FNYEAQ. The CDR3 spans 15 residues. Trimming cost V 1 base and J 7 bases; bases outside gene matches: 4. CDR3 in DNA: TGTGCCAGCAGCTTAGGGGGACAGCTGAATTCACCCCTCCACTTT. It codes for CASSLGGQLNSPLHF.

The chain joins TRBV19 to TRBJ2-3; 7 bases match TRBD1. V dropped 3 bases and J dropped 8; count of bases not matched to a gene: 8. This CDR3 is 14 amino acids long. CDR1 is LNHDA and CDR2 is SQIVND in the germline V gene (reference sequence). The CDR3 nucleotides are TGTGCCAGTAGTATCACAGGGGCCGGTGTTACGCAGTATTTT. Its translation is CASSITGAGVTQYF.

The chain couples TRBV2 to TRBJ1-6; TRBD1 might be the D (5 bases). The germline V gene has CDR1 SNHLY and CDR2 FYNNEI. Between the trimmed V and J ends, which lost 7 bases and 0 bases, there was a span of 10 bases. The CDR3 totals 15 residues. The chain's CDR3 is CASTWGSSYNSPLHF. The CDR3 coding sequence is TGTGCCAGCACATGGGGGAGCTCCTATAATTCACCCCTCCACTTT.

This chain uses TRBV7-2 with TRBJ1-4, with D possibly TRBD1 on 6 matching bases. Looked up from germline, CDR1 is SGHTA and CDR2 is FQGNSA. The CDR3 consists of 14 residues. The V gene lost 6 bases and the J gene lost 4 bases, with 12 bases spanning the gap. CDR3 nucleotide sequence: TGTGCCAGCAGACAGGGACTGTTTAATGAAAAACTGTTTTTT. It is translated as CASRQGLFNEKLFF.

The rearrangement links TRBV10-2 to TRBJ1-2; maybe TRBD1 (5 bases). Between the trimmed V and J ends, which lost 2 bases and 7 bases, there was a span of 17 bases. The CDR3 loop spans 15 amino acids. CDR1 is WSHSY and CDR2 is SAAADI in the germline V gene. The CDR3: CASSETRQTRGGYTF. CDR3 DNA: TGCGCCAGCAGTGAGACACGACAGACACGGGGTGGCTACACCTTC.

The V and J genes are TRBV5-1 and TRBJ2-4; 9 nucleotides line up with TRBD1. V shed 4 bases and J 7 bases; nucleotides not matched to a gene: 9. The CDR3 covers 15 residues. Germline CDR1 reads SGHRS; CDR2 reads YFSETQ. The CDR3 coding sequence is TGCGCCAGCAGCACCGGACAGGGGCGGGGGAACATTCAGTACTTC. Its translation is CASSTGQGRGNIQYF.

The CDR3 nucleotides are TGTGCCAGCAGCTCCAAACCGGGACGGAGGGTCTGGGGGGCCAACGTCCTGACTTTC. This sequence encodes CASSSKPGRRVWGANVLTF. This chain joins TRBV7-2 and TRBJ2-6; weak D call: TRBD2 (6 bases). The CDR3 consists of 19 residues. V gave up 4 bases and J gave up 4 bases, with 23 bases separating them. The germline V gene encodes CDR1 SGHTA and CDR2 FQGNSA.

The chain uses TRBV6-6 and TRBJ2-1, with 9 positions matching TRBD1. There are 15 residues in the CDR3. J lost 6 bases, V lost 7 bases, and 10 bases had no gene match. Germline V lookup: CDR1 MNHNY, CDR2 SVGAGI (reference sequence). The CDR3 reads CASNPGQGQPNEQFF. The CDR3 nucleotides read TGTGCCAGCAACCCGGGACAGGGCCAACCCAATGAGCAGTTCTTC.

V and J are TRBV7-2 and TRBJ1-2; unclear D gene. The CDR3 is made up of 13 amino acids. Germline V CDR1 and CDR2: SGHTA, FQGNSA. V was pared by 5 bases and J by 0 bases, with 7 bases between. The DNA for the CDR3 is TGTGCCAGCAGCCCAGAAACTAACTATGGCTACACCTTC. It is translated as CASSPETNYGYTF.

The chain is built from TRBV18 and TRBJ1-1; D remains ambiguous. Between the trimmed V and J ends, which lost 5 bases and 1 base, there was a span of 11 bases. This CDR3 contains 14 residues. Germline loops: CDR1 KGHSH, CDR2 LQKENI. The CDR3 DNA sequence: TGTGCCAGCTCATCCCAGGACCGGAACACTGAAGCTTTCTTT. This gives the protein CASSSQDRNTEAFF.

The chain joins TRBV6-1 to TRBJ2-5; 10 nucleotides match TRBD2. Germline lookup yields CDR1 MNHNS and CDR2 SASEGT. The ends lost 6 bases at V and 5 bases at J; junction bases unmatched: 9. This CDR3 has 15 amino acids. The CDR3 nucleotides read TGTGCCAGCAGCCCGAGCGGGGGGGCCCTGGAGACCCAGTACTTC. Its translation: CASSPSGGALETQYF.

Of note for this clone: One end of the junction fails to match germline, which may point to a read error. The chain recombines TRBV28 with TRBJ2-1, with 8 nucleotides matching TRBD2. There are 16 residues in the CDR3. CDR1 is MDHEN and CDR2 is SYDVKM in the germline V gene. CDR3 DNA: TGTGCCAGCATCAGATCGGGGAGCGGGGGCCAGCAGGGGAGCGTCTTC. As protein: CASIRSGSGGQQGSVF.